This paragraph reports one T cell receptor beta chain. It has no known antigen specificity. No base quality information exists; no much larger clone differs at one position. Trimming takes 0 bases from V and 3 bases from J, and the germline ends sit 18 bases apart. The CDR3 contains 17 residues, cysteine and phenylalanine counted. The sequence is cut down to CDR3 DNA, 51 bases in frame from base 1. According to the germline V gene (reference sequence), CDR1 reads LNHNV and CDR2 reads YYDKDF. Systemically healthy Caucasian individuals from Russia, about 38 in total and aged 6 to 90 years, were included as donors. Each donor gave 9 to 10 milliliters of peripheral blood, collected into EDTA-treated Vacutainer tubes. Ficoll-Paque density-gradient centrifugation was used to isolate PBMCs, with at least 6.5 million per sample. Total RNA was extracted from PBMCs with Trizol reagent, with at least 5 micrograms obtained per sample. The percentages of naive CD45RAhigh/CD27high T cells were determined by flow cytometry on a PBMC aliquot from every donor.

The receptor library was made with 5' RACE. The listed sequencing device is Illumina HiSeq 2500. A second 7 to 11 cycle PCR used a sample-barcoded 5' primer and a J-beta primer mix. A unique molecular identifier was introduced onto each TCR beta cDNA molecule by a template-switch 5' adaptor carrying 12 random nucleotides. Each sample yielded at least 2.5 million CDR3-containing paired-end reads. First-strand cDNA synthesis was performed from all RNA using the Mint cDNA synthesis kit, with priming by a TRBC-specific oligonucleotide. All cDNA was treated with uracil-DNA glycosylase and then went through a first 18-cycle PCR with the universal primers M1SS and BC2_uni_R. As for the original processing: Normalization of each sample was performed by random selection of 1 million high-quality reads, each carrying a distinct molecular identifier. Reads with shared molecular identifiers were discarded instead of being binned into consensus sequences. CDR3 identification, clonotype clustering and error correction used MiTCR with a Q25 quality threshold and the strictest error-elimination algorithm. A nonparametric unseen species model using Euler transformation provided a lower-bound estimate of total TCR beta diversity. TCRdb itself trimmed the public reads at Q25 with fastp, ran MiXCR and retained productive beta chains. Identical CDR3 proteins give one entry, which carries the most common genes and DNA. The V and J calls reflect TCRdb's pipeline rather than the authors' work. Recorded for this sample are 600,000 to 1,000,000 distinct CDR3 sequences; nearly 60% of them occurred a single time. 22% of the sample is in the top ten clones.

This sample is drawn from a study of blood T cells in healthy people across ages (dated by TCRdb to the mid-2010s). Regarding the study in general: In model experiments, template switching captured roughly one uniquely barcoded TCR beta cDNA molecule for every two T cells. To track age-related changes in TCR beta repertoire diversity, the study relied on deep sequencing normalized with unique cDNA molecular identifiers. The donors were split into four age groups: young (average around 15 years), middle-aged (about 40), aged (roughly 65) and long-lived (roughly 80). Two additional independent replicas of 1 million unique cDNA reads from the same blood draw were analyzed for two donors (one aged 18 to 30 and one aged 80 or older). To avoid experimental bias, donors of different ages were randomly spread across the sequencing lanes.

Summary of the overall study and its limitations: Compared with the aged group, the long-lived group had more naive CD4+ T cells, fewer expanded clones and increased TCR diversity, suggesting age selection. Estimates of total diversity from one million sequenced T cells were regarded as lower bounds and underestimates. Because the CMV infection status of the donors was unknown, age-related changes in expanded clonotypes may potentially have been confounded. Observed TCR beta diversity per million T cells fell roughly linearly with age, and a significant reduction was already apparent by age roughly 40. Bulk unsorted PBMC profiling prevented conclusive comparison of naive and antigen-experienced compartments. A strong correlation was found between observed TCR beta diversity and the percentage of naive T cells measured by flow cytometry.

This chain is built from TRBV15 and TRBJ2-7, with TRBD2 tentatively as D gene (7 bases match). The TCR comes from a man younger than 45 in good health. The sample comprised blood. The CDR3 protein: CATSRDFGGAGIYEQYF. The sequence in DNA is TGTGCCACCAGCAGAGATTTTGGGGGGGCAGGGATCTACGAGCAGTACTTC.